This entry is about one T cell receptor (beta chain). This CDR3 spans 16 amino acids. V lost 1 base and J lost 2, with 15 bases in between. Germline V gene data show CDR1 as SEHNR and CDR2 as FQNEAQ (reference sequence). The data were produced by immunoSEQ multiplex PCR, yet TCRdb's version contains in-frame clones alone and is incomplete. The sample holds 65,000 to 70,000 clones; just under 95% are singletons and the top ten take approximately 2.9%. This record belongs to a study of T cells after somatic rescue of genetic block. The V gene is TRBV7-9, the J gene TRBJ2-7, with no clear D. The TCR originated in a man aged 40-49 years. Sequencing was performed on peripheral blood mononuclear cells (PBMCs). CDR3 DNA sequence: TGTGCCAGCAGCTTAGGGCAGTACATAAAAACCTACGAGCAGTACTTC. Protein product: CASSLGQYIKTYEQYF.